This T cell receptor (beta chain) was found in a study of T cell clones after liver transplantation (dated by TCRdb to between 2019 and 2020). Regarding the study in general: ITN030ST, the source of the samples, was a randomized trial that attempted immunosuppression withdrawal within 2 years of liver transplantation. Donor-reactive T cell clones were identified by TCRbeta sequencing following a pre-transplant mixed lymphocyte reaction and were subsequently tracked in post-transplant blood. Third party-reactive TCRbeta sequences from pre-transplant MLRs were also identified as an antigen-independent comparator for donor-reactive sequences. Three of the eight recipients were HCV-positive; the others were transplanted for non-autoimmune, non-viral indications. The subjects received no induction therapy and were kept on standard immunosuppression until randomization at 12-24 months post-transplant. Tolerance meant complete immunosuppression withdrawal for at least one year without liver enzymes rising beyond twice the upper limit of normal. Blood samples were collected pre-transplant, pre-randomization before withdrawal, and post-randomization after either complete withdrawal or failed withdrawal. A cohort of 8 liver transplant recipients was studied, of whom 3 were classified as tolerant and 5 as non-tolerant.

To note about this clone: Its antigen remains unidentified. The input lacks base qualities; no much larger clone sits a single base away.

Unstimulated PBMCs, after thawing, were stained for CD3, CD4 and CD8 and then FACS-sorted into CD3+CD4+ and CD3+CD8+ populations. Each of the 8 studied subjects was randomized to immunosuppression withdrawal. The Qiagen DNeasy Blood and Tissue Kit was used for genomic DNA isolation. Frozen genomic DNA underwent high-throughput TCRbeta CDR3 sequencing by immunoSEQ, including PCR amplification, mapping, bias correction and internal controls. The authors' pipeline ran thus. Only productive rearrangements were retained, with each unique TCRbeta sequence defined by its CDR3 nucleotide sequence together with its V and J gene. For a sequence to be called donor-reactive, it needed a frequency of at least 0.01% and at least 5-fold expansion in CFSE-low cells compared with unstimulated pre-transplant cells. Per-subject minimum frequency thresholds, based on the lowest-template unstimulated sample, ensured at least 90% detection power. Jensen-Shannon divergence between the top 1000 TCRbeta sequences after and before transplant was used to measure repertoire turnover. Two-sided Fisher's exact tests were used to test for changes in the detection of donor-reactive sequences. TCRdb took over this immuneACCESS table, retaining in-frame rearrangements with V and J assigned. Such tables are incomplete; in checked studies, under half of the missing clones stem from an unresolved V gene, and the remainder is unexplained. V and J calls and clone size are those listed in that table; D and trimming were worked out from the DNA. The sample table shows 15,000 to 20,000 clones, and approximately 90% are seen once. The ten biggest clones cover 13% of the sample.

Points the paper makes about the study in general: After accounting for repertoire turnover, donor-reactive detection was significantly reduced in 7 of 8 subjects for CD4 and 8 of 8 for CD8. A greater decline was seen for donor-reactive sequences than for third party-reactive sequences, suggesting partial antigen-specific deletion unrelated to withdrawal success. Low numbers of available donor cells limited the measurable donor-reactive repertoire in two subjects. In 5 of 8 subjects, circulating donor-reactive CD4 TCRbeta sequences decreased significantly after transplant, regardless of tolerance or HCV status. The conclusions were considered preliminary, being limited by small, heterogeneous patient numbers and non-standardized post-transplant time points. Because no allograft tissue specimens were available, donor-reactive T cells may have migrated into the graft instead of being deleted.

From the germline V gene, CDR1 is SGDLS and CDR2 is YYNGEE. V drops 4 bases and J drops 3 bases, leaving 13 bases in between. From its cysteine to its phenylalanine, the CDR3 spans 14 amino acids. The CDR3 DNA has 42 bases and is translated from base 1. This specimen was CD8+ T cells from blood, taken roughly 3.5 years after liver transplant. This TCR derives from a human patient who received a liver transplant. After a transplant, not all T cells may be the patient's own; some may come from the graft donor. This receptor chain uses TRBV9 and TRBJ1-2; the D gene is perhaps TRBD1, on 5 matching bases. The CDR3 in this case is CASSPEVGHYGYTF. The DNA sequence follows: TGTGCCAGCAGCCCGGAAGTGGGACACTATGGCTACACCTTC.